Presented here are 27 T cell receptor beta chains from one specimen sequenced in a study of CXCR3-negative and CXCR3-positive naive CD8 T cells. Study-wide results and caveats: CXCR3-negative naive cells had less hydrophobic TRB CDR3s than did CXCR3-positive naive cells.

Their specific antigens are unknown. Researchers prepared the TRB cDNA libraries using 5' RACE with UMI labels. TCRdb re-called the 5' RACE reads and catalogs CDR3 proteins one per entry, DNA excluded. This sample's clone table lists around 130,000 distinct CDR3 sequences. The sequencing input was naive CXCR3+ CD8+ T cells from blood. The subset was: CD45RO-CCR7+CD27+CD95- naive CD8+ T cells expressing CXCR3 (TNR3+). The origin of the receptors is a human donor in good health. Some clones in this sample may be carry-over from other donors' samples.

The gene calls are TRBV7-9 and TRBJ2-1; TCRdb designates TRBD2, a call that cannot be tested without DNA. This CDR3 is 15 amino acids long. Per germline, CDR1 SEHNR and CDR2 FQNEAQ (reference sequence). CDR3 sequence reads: CASSPSGLGSHEQFF.

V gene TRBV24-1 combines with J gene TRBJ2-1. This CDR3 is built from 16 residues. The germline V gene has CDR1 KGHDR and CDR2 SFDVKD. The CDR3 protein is CATSDFVRSSYNEQFF.

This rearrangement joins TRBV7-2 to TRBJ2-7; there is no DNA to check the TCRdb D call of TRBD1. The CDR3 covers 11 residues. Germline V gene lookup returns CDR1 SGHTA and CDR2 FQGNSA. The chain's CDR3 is CASRGQYEQYF.

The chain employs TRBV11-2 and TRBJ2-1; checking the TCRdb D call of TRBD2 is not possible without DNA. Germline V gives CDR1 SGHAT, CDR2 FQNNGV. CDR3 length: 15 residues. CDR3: CASSLVLAGVDEQFF.

The CDR3 sequence: CASSYVGHRYGYTF. This chain links TRBV7-9 with TRBJ1-2; TCRdb indicates TRBD1, and absent DNA this call remains unverified. The CDR3 spans 14 residues. Germline-derived CDR1 and CDR2 are SEHNR and FQNEAQ (reference sequence).

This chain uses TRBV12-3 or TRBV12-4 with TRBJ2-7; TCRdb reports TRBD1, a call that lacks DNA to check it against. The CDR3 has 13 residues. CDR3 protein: CASSTYRVHEQYF.

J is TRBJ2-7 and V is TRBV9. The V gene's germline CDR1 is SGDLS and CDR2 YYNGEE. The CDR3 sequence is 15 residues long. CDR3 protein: CASSVEDSIYNEQFF.

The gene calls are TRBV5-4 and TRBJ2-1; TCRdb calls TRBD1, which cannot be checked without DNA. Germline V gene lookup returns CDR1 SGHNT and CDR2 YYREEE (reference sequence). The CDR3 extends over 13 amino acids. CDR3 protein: CASSPDRGNEQFF.

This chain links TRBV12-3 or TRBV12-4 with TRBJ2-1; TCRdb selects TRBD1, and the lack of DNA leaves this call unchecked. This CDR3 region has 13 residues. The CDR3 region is CASRGQGANEQFF.

The CDR3 loop reads CASSLAAGRYHTEAFF. The chain links TRBV27 to TRBJ1-1; TCRdb designates TRBD1, a call that cannot be tested without DNA. Germline-derived CDR1 and CDR2 are MNHEY and SMNVEV (reference sequence). This CDR3 spans 16 amino acids.

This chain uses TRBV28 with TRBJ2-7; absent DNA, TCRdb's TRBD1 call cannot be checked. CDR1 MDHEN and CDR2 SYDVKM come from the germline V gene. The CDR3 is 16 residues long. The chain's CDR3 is CASSLSQGPGGSEQYF.

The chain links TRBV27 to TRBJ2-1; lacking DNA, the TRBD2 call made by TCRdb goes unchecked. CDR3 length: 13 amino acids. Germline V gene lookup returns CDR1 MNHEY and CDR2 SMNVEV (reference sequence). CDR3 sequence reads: CATRGLEDNEQFF.

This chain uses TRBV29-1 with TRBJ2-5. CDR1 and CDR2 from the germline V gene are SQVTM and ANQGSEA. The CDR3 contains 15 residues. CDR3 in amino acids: CSVEGGEGYQETQYF.

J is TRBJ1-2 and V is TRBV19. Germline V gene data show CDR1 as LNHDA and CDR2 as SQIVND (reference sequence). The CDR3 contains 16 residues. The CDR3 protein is CASSITTQGPPDGYTF.

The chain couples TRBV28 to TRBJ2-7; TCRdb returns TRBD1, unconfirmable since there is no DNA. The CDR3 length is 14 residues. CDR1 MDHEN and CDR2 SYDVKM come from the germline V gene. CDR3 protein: CASSYGHSTYEQYF.

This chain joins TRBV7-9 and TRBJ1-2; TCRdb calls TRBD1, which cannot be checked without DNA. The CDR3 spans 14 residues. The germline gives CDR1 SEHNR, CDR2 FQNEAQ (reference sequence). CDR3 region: CASSLSGPNYGYTF.

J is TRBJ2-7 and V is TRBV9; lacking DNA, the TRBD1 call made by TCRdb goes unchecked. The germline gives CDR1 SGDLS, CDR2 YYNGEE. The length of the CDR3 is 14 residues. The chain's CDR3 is CASSVGGGDYEQYF.

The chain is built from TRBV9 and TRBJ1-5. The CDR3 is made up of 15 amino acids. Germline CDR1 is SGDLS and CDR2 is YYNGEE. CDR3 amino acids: CASSPGGSLNQPQHF. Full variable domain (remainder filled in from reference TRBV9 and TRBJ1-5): DSGVTQTPKHLITATGQRVTLRCSPRSGDLSVYWYQQSLDQGLQFLIQYYNGEERAKGNILERFSAQQFPDLHSELNLSSLELGDSALYFCASSPGGSLNQPQHFGDGTRLSIL.

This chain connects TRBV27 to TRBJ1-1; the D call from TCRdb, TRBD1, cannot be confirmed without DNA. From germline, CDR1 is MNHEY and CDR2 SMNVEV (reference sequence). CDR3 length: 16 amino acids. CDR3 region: CASSNTYRGKDTEAFF.

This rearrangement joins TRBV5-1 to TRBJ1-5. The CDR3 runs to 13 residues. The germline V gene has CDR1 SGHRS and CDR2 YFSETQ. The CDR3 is CASSPYPNQPQHF.

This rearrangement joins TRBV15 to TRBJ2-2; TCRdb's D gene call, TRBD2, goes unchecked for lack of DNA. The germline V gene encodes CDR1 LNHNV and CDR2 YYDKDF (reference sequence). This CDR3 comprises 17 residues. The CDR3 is CATSREAGPRNTGELFF.

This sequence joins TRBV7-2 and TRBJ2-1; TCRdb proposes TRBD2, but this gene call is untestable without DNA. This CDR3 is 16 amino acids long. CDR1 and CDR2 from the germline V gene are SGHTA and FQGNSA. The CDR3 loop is CASSSEGLAGGNEQFF.

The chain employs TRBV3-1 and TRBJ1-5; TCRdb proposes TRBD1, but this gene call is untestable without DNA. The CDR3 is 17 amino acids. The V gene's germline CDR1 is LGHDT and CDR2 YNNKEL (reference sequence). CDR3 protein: CASSQGLFGTDREPQHF.

The CDR3 loop reads CASSLAVSGSYEQYF. The chain is built from TRBV12-3 or TRBV12-4 and TRBJ2-7; TCRdb lists TRBD2, though no DNA is available to test this call. This CDR3 contains 15 residues.

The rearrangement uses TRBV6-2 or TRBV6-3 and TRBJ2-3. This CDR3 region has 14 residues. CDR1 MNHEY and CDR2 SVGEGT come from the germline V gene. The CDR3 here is CASTLLGESDTQYF.

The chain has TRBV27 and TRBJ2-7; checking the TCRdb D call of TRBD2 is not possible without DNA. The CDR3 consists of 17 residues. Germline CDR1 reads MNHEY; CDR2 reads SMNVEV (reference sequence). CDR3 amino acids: CASSFGLAGGLSYEQYF.

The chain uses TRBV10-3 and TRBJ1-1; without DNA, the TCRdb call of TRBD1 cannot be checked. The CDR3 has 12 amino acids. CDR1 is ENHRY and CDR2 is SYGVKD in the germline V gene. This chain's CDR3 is CAISEGGGEAFF.